The rows below give T cell receptor beta chains drawn from one sample of a study of T cell changes during pregnancy in multiple sclerosis. Measured with immunoSEQ multiplex PCR; TCRdb has only the in-frame clones, and not every one. Of 40,000 to 55,000 clones in the sample, 80% to 95% were seen once. The sample in question was CD8+ T cells from peripheral blood mononuclear cells, obtained in the second trimester of pregnancy. All receptors derive from a female donor with multiple sclerosis, enrolled in a pregnancy study. Both conserved end residues are part of each CDR3. The order of the fields is D gene, J gene, clone size, V gene, CDR3 DNA, CDR3 protein. The D gene is left open where the match is weak. The size entry is marked missing in some rows and otherwise reads once, few, many or a size class.

- | TRBJ1-6 | once | TRBV6-5 | TGTGCCAGCAGTTTTAGACAGGCCGGTTATAATTCACCCCTCCACTTT | CASSFRQAGYNSPLHF
- | TRBJ1-2 | - | TRBV6-6 | TGTGCCAGCAGCCAACACCCAGGGCTCAACTATGGCTACACCTTC | CASSQHPGLNYGYTF
- | TRBJ2-5 | - | TRBV25-1 | TGTGCCAGCAGTGAATTGGCAGGGGAAGGGTGGGAGACCCAGTACTTC | CASSELAGEGWETQYF
- | TRBJ2-7 | - | TRBV6-5 | TGTGCCACTCAACCCGGGGAATCCTACGAGCAGTACTTC | CATQPGESYEQYF
- | TRBJ2-1 | - | TRBV5-3 | TGTGCCAGAGATCCTCGGTTTTGCCACAATGAGCAGTTCTTC | CARDPRFCHNEQFF
TRBD1 | TRBJ2-7 | few | TRBV15 | TGTGCCACCAGCGTCCACAGGGGCTACGAGCAGTACTTC | CATSVHRGYEQYF
TRBD1 | TRBJ2-7 | - | TRBV4-3 | TGCGCCAGCAGCCAAACCGGGACAGGGACCGAGCAGTACTTC | CASSQTGTGTEQYF
- | TRBJ1-1 | - | TRBV13 | TGTGCCAGCAGCCCCCGAGGGGGTTTGAACACTGAAGCTTTCTTT | CASSPRGGLNTEAFF
TRBD1 | TRBJ1-1 | - | TRBV4-3 | TGCGCCAGCAGCCAGGACAGGGGAGAGAGGGAGGCTTTCTTT | CASSQDRGEREAFF
- | TRBJ1-2 | - | TRBV15 | TGTGCCACCAGCCCGGGGGGGAACTATGGCTACACCTTC | CATSPGGNYGYTF